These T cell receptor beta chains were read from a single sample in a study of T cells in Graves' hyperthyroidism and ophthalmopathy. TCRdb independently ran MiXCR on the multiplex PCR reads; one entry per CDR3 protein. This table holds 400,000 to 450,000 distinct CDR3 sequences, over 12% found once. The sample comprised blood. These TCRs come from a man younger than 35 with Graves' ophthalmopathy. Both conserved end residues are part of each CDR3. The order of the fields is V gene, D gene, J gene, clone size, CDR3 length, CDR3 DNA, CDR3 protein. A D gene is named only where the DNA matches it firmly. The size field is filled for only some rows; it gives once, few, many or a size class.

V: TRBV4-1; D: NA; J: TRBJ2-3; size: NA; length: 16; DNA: TGCGCCAGCAGCCATCCCTTGGGCCTACCATCAGATACGCAGTATTTT; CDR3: CASSHPLGLPSDTQYF
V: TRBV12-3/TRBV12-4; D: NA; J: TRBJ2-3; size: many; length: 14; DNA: TGTGCCAGCAGTTCACCGGGACTTACAGATACGCAGTATTTT; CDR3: CASSSPGLTDTQYF
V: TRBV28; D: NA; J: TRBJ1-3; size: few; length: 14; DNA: TGTGCCAGCAGTTTCTACCGGACGGGAAACACCATATATTTT; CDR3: CASSFYRTGNTIYF
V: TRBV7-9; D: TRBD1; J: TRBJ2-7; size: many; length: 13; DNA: TGTGCCAGCAGCACAGCCACAGGGGGAAGGCAGTACTTC; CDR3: CASSTATGGRQYF
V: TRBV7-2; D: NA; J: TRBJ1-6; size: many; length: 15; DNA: TGTGCCAGCAGCTTAGGCGGCGTCTCTGGATCACCCCTCCACTTT; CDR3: CASSLGGVSGSPLHF
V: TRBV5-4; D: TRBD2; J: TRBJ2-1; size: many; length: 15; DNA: TGTGCCAGCAGCTTATTGGGACTAGCAGCCGATGAGCAGTTCTTC; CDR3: CASSLLGLAADEQFF
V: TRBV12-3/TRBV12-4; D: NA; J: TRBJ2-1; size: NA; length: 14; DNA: TGTGCCAGCAGTTTGGTGGGTTCGCACAATGAGCAGTTCTTC; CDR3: CASSLVGSHNEQFF
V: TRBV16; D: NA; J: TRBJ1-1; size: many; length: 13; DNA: TGTGCCAGCAGCCAATCGGGGTTCTCTGAAGCTTTCTTT; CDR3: CASSQSGFSEAFF
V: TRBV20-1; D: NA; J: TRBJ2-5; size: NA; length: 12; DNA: TGCAGTGCTAGGGCCAGACGAGAGACCCAGTACTTC; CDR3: CSARARRETQYF
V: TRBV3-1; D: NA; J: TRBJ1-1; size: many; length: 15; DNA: TGTGCCAGCAGTTTCCCAGGGAGAGGGAACACTGAAGCTTTCTTT; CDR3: CASSFPGRGNTEAFF
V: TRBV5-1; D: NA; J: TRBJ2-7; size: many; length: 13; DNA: TGCGCCAGCAGCTTGGGTTCCGGTTACGAGCAGTACTTC; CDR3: CASSLGSGYEQYF
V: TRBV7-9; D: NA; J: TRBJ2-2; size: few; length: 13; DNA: TGTGCCAGCAGCCAAGCGTTCCGTCGAGAGCTGTTTTTT; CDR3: CASSQAFRRELFF
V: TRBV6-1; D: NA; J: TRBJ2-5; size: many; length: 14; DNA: TGTGCCAGCAGGGACAGGCTGGGAGGAGAGACCCAGTACTTC; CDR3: CASRDRLGGETQYF
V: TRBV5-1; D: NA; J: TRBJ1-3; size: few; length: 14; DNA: TGCGCCAGCAGCCCTACAGACAGCAGAAACACCATATATTTT; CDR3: CASSPTDSRNTIYF
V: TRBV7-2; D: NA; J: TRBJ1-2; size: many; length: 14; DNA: TGTGCCAGCAGCCCCGACATGATTAACTATGGCTACACCTTC; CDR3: CASSPDMINYGYTF
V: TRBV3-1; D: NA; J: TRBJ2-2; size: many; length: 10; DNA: TGTGCCAGCGGCACCGGGGAGCTGTTTTTT; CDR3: CASGTGELFF
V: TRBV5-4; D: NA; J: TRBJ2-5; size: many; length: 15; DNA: TGTGCCAGCAGCCCAACGGACAGCCTCCCAGAGACCCAGTACTTC; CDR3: CASSPTDSLPETQYF
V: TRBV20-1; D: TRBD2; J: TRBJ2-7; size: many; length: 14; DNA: TGCAGTGCTAGAGAGCTAGCGGGTCACTACGAGCAGTACTTC; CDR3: CSARELAGHYEQYF
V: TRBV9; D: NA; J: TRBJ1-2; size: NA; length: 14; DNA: TGTGCCAGCAGCGTAGAAGTTCGGAGCTATGGCTACACCTTC; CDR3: CASSVEVRSYGYTF
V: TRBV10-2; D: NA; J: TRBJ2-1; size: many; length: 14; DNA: TGCGCCAGCAGTAGCCGCTTAGCCTACAATGAGCAGTTCTTC; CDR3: CASSSRLAYNEQFF
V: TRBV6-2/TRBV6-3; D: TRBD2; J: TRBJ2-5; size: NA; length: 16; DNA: TGTGCCAGCAGTTCCCTCGGACTAGCGGGAGCAGAGACCCAGTACTTC; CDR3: CASSSLGLAGAETQYF
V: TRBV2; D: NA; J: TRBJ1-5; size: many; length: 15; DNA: TGTGCCAGCAGGAGTCAGGGGTCGGACTATCAGCCCCAGCATTTT; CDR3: CASRSQGSDYQPQHF
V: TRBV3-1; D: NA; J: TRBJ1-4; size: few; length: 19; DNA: TGTGCCAGCAGCCAAGATCTCAAGCGGGGGTATGATTGGGATGAAAAACTGTTTTTT; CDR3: CASSQDLKRGYDWDEKLFF
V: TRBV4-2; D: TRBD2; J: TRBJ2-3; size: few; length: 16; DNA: TGTGCCAGCAGCCAAGATGGGGGCGGGGGGGCAGATACGCAGTATTTT; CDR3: CASSQDGGGGADTQYF
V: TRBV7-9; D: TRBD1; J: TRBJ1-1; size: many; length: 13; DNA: TGTGCCAGCAGCAGGGACAGAGGTGCTGAAGCTTTCTTT; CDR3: CASSRDRGAEAFF
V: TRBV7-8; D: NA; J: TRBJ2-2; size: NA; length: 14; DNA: TGTGCCAGCAGCTTATGGGGGAACACCGGGGAGATGTTTTTT; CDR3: CASSLWGNTGEMFF
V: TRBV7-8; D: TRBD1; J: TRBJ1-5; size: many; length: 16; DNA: TGTGCCAGCAGCATAGACGGACAGGGGGCTTTCCAGCCCCAGCATTTT; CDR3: CASSIDGQGAFQPQHF
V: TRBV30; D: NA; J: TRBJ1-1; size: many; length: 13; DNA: TGTGCCTGGAGTACGCGCGGGAACACTGAAGCTTTCTTT; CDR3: CAWSTRGNTEAFF
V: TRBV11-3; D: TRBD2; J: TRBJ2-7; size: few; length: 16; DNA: TGTGCCAGTAGTTTCGGGACTAGCGGGGAATCCTACGAGCAGTACTTC; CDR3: CASSFGTSGESYEQYF
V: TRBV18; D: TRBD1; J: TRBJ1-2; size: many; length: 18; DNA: TGTGCCAGCTCACCACCGTTCACAGGGGCCACTCTAGGTTATGGCTACACCTTC; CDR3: CASSPPFTGATLGYGYTF
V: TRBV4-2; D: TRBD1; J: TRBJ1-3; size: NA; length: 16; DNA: TGTGCCAGCAGCCAAGATTACGCAGGGGGTCAAAACACCATATATTTT; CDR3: CASSQDYAGGQNTIYF
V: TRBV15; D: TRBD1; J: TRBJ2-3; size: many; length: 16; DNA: TGTGCCACCAGCAGAGGGGGTGGACAGGGGGAGGATACGCAGTATTTT; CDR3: CATSRGGGQGEDTQYF
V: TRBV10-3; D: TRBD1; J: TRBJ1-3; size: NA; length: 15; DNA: TGTGCCATCACCGAGGGACAGGTCTCTGGAAACACCATATATTTT; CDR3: CAITEGQVSGNTIYF
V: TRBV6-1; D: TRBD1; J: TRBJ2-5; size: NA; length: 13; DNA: TGTGCCAGCAGGAGACAGGGAGAGGAGACCCAGTACTTC; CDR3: CASRRQGEETQYF
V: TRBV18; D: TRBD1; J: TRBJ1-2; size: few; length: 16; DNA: TGTGCCAGCTCAGCGGGACAGGGGGAGAGTATTGGTGGCTACACCTTC; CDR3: CASSAGQGESIGGYTF
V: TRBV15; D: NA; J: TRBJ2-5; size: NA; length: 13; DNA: TGTGCCACCAGGAGGGCCGGGTCCGAGGCCCAGTACTTC; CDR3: CATRRAGSEAQYF
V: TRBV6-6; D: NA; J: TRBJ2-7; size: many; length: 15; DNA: TGTGCCAGCAGTTACTCGCCAGGGGAATACAACGAGCAGTACTTC; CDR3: CASSYSPGEYNEQYF
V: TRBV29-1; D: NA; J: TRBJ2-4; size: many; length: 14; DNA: TGCAGCGCTGGGGGGAGTTCGGCCAAAAACATTCAGTACTTC; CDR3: CSAGGSSAKNIQYF
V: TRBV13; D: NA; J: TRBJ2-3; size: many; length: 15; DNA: TGTGCCAGCAGCCCTGGGGGGAGAGGCACAAATACGCAGTATTTT; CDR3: CASSPGGRGTNTQYF
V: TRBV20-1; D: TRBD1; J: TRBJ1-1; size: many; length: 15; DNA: TGCAGTGCTATCGGCGGGACAGGGACAGGCACTGAAGCTTTCTTT; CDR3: CSAIGGTGTGTEAFF
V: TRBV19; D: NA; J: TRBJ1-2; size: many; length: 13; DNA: TGTGCCAGTAGTATCCCCCCAGCCTATGGCTACACCTTC; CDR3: CASSIPPAYGYTF